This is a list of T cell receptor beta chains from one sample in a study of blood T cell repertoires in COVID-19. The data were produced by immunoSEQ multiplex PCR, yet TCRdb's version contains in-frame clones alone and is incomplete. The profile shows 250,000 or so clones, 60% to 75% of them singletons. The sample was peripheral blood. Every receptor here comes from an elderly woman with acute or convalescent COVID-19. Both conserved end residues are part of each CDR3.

CDR3 protein: CASSQDLRSTEAFF; V gene: TRBV4-1
CDR3 protein: CASSTRDNEQFF; V gene: TRBV18
CDR3 protein: CASSEAQALTDTQYF; V gene: TRBV2
CDR3 protein: CASSLTGTRETQYF; V gene: TRBV3-1/TRBV3-2
CDR3 protein: CASSQDVTVRRGYTF; V gene: TRBV3-1/TRBV3-2
CDR3 protein: CASRVTGKGTYEQYF; V gene: TRBV6-5
CDR3 protein: CASSLSGQKAFF; V gene: TRBV12-3/TRBV12-4
CDR3 protein: CASSPMSRGEQFF; V gene: TRBV5-1
CDR3 protein: CASSLEGAENEKLFF; V gene: TRBV7-2
CDR3 protein: CASSPEGQGTGEQFF; V gene: TRBV5-5
CDR3 protein: CAFRDSANTGELFF; V gene: TRBV7-3
CDR3 protein: CATPWDWGSYNEQFF; V gene: TRBV24-1
CDR3 protein: CATSRDWGESAYNEQFF; V gene: TRBV15
CDR3 protein: CASSRTGGSTNEKLFF; V gene: TRBV2
CDR3 protein: CASSQRGTGENEKLFF; V gene: TRBV3-1/TRBV3-2
CDR3 protein: CATFLGTPDTSSGNTIYF; V gene: TRBV24-1
CDR3 protein: CASSLSPTENYGYTF; V gene: TRBV5-1
CDR3 protein: CASKGQGGQPQHF; V gene: TRBV6-5
CDR3 protein: CASRTGGISGELFF; V gene: TRBV6-5